This TCR beta chain was profiled in a study of cytomegalovirus exposure and HLA in healthy donors. Study-wide results and caveats: Indistinguishability led to the exclusion of some V segments, TRBV6-2 and TRBV6-3 included. Upon later analysis, HLA-associated TCR beta chains proved more clonally expanded than other, equally common chains.

Comment on this clone: What it binds is not known.

The junction had 12 bases not matched to a gene; V was cut back by 6 bases and J by 8 bases. CDR3 size: 14 residues. Germline V gives CDR1 MNHEY, CDR2 SVGAGI. 60 Vbeta and 13 Jbeta primers were used in PCR. TCRdb's copy holds only in-frame clones and misses some; the assay was immunoSEQ multiplex PCR. The table records roughly 150,000 clones, approximately 82% of them present only once. Specimen: PBMCs. The sequence was obtained from a woman aged 45-60 years in good health and CMV-seropositive. V usage is TRBV6-5 and J usage is TRBJ1-1; TRBD1 aligns across 7 bases. This CDR3 reads CASSLDRNEREAFF. The DNA for the CDR3 is TGTGCCAGCAGCCTGGACAGGAACGAACGAGAAGCTTTCTTT.